The 24 T cell receptor beta chains listed next were all sequenced from one sample in a study of T cell responses to AZD1222 COVID-19 vaccine. Produced via immunoSEQ multiplex PCR; TCRdb's table is partial and in-frame only. The sample carries under 130,000 clones, roughly 91% recorded once. Here the sequenced sample was peripheral blood, taken on day 0 of AZD1222 vaccination. The receptors here all came from an adult in good health.

The chain employs TRBV4-1 and TRBJ2-1; the D gene is possibly TRBD2 (6 bases). Looked up from germline, CDR1 is MGHRA and CDR2 is YSYEKL. This CDR3 is built from 15 residues. V was trimmed by 1 base and J by 8 bases, leaving 15 bases between them. Here the CDR3 DNA reads TGCGCCAGCAGCCAAGCAGGAGGGACTGGTTATGAGCAGTTCTTC. Translation gives CASSQAGGTGYEQFF.

The gene calls are TRBV28 and TRBJ2-3, with D possibly being TRBD1 (6 bases). The germline V gene has CDR1 MDHEN and CDR2 SYDVKM. This CDR3 has 15 residues. The V gene lost 6 bases and the J gene lost 1 base, with 14 bases spanning the gap. The CDR3 DNA reads as TGTGCCAGCAGGGGCCCGGGACATCGCACAGATACGCAGTATTTT. Translated: CASRGPGHRTDTQYF.

The chain is built from TRBV7-2 and TRBJ1-1; tentative D call: TRBD1 (5 bases). Trimming took off 6 bases at V and 2 bases at J, with 16 bases between the two ends. Germline V gene lookup returns CDR1 SGHTA and CDR2 FQGNSA. CDR3 length: 15 amino acids. CDR3: CASRIWGRGNTEAFF. The CDR3 coding sequence is TGTGCCAGCAGGATATGGGGGAGGGGTAACACTGAAGCTTTCTTT.

This chain uses TRBV28 with TRBJ2-1; 7 bases are shared with TRBD2. This CDR3 spans 15 amino acids. Losses at the gene ends were 7 bases for V and 7 bases for J; bases not matched to a gene: 13. Looked up from germline, CDR1 is MDHEN and CDR2 is SYDVKM. This CDR3 reads CASTPGSGTVNEQFF. Written as DNA, the CDR3 is TGTGCCAGCACCCCGGGGAGCGGGACTGTGAATGAGCAGTTCTTC.

This chain connects TRBV5-1 to TRBJ2-1; 7 nucleotides agree with TRBD2. This CDR3 region has 16 residues. Germline CDR1 SGHRS, CDR2 YFSETQ. Germline trimming cut 5 bases from V and 6 bases from J; bases unmatched to any gene: 14. CDR3 region: CASSGSVAGDGNEQFF. DNA of the CDR3: TGCGCCAGCAGTGGGTCTGTGGCGGGAGACGGCAATGAGCAGTTCTTC.

The chain is built from TRBV18 and TRBJ1-5; TRBD1 matches 7 bases. The CDR3 sequence is 16 residues long. Germline CDR1 reads KGHSH; CDR2 reads LQKENI. Trimming removed 3 bases from V and 4 bases from J; junction bases left unmatched: 9. In nucleotides, the CDR3 is TGTGCCAGCTCACCCCAGGGACAGAGGGGGAATCAGCCCCAGCATTTT. It is translated as CASSPQGQRGNQPQHF.

The rearrangement uses TRBV3-1 (or the pseudogene TRBV3-2) and TRBJ1-5; tentatively, D is TRBD1 (6 bases). The germline gives CDR1 LGHDT, CDR2 YNNKEL (reference sequence). This CDR3 spans 15 amino acids. Deletions cut 2 bases from V and 3 bases from J, with 11 bases between. The CDR3 region is CASSQTGGANQPQHF. CDR3 bases: TGTGCCAGCAGCCAAACTGGGGGCGCCAATCAGCCCCAGCATTTT.

The V call is TRBV24-1, the J call TRBJ1-5; the D is unclear. This CDR3 is built from 12 residues. The germline V gene has CDR1 KGHDR and CDR2 SFDVKD. With 3 bases removed from V and 3 bases from J, the gap between germline ends came to 2 bases. CDR3 sequence (DNA): TGTGCCACCAGTGATATCAATCAGCCCCAGCATTTT. Residues: CATSDINQPQHF.

This chain joins TRBV28 and TRBJ1-1; 7 bases match TRBD1. Germline V gene lookup returns CDR1 MDHEN and CDR2 SYDVKM. This CDR3 has 13 residues. With V trimmed by 6 bases and J by 3 bases, 4 bases remained unmatched. The CDR3 region is CASRGGGDTEAFF. CDR3 nucleotide sequence: TGTGCCAGCAGAGGAGGGGGCGACACTGAAGCTTTCTTT.

The chain uses TRBV29-1 and TRBJ2-5; D might be TRBD2 (6 bases). V lost 4 bases to trimming and J lost 5 bases, with 17 bases between them. This CDR3 has 14 amino acids. Germline CDR1 and CDR2: SQVTM and ANQGSEA. Here the CDR3 reads CSVGVGPGSETQYF. The CDR3 DNA follows: TGCAGCGTTGGGGTAGGACCCGGGAGCGAGACCCAGTACTTC.

V gene TRBV6-2 or TRBV6-3 combines with J gene TRBJ1-1; 9 bases align to TRBD1. This CDR3 has 17 amino acids. Germline assignment: CDR1 MNHEY and CDR2 SVGEGT. The ends lost 0 bases at V and 0 bases at J; junction bases unmatched: 5. Here the CDR3 DNA reads TGTGCCAGCAGTTACTCGACGGGGACAGGGATGAACACTGAAGCTTTCTTT. Translation gives CASSYSTGTGMNTEAFF.

This clone was observed a single time. The chain joins TRBV7-2 to TRBJ2-1; D remains ambiguous. Deletions cut 2 bases from V and 5 bases from J, with 10 bases between. Germline CDR1 and CDR2: SGHTA and FQGNSA. The length of the CDR3 is 14 residues. The CDR3 DNA follows: TGTGCCAGCAGCTTATGGGATTTCAACAATGAGCAGTTCTTC. It is translated as CASSLWDFNNEQFF.

The chain combines TRBV19 with TRBJ1-5; no reliable D call. Germline CDR1 reads LNHDA; CDR2 reads SQIVND (reference sequence). The ends were cut back, 3 bases at V and 4 bases at J, with 4 bases in the middle. The CDR3 is made up of 12 amino acids. CDR3 region: CASSMGNQPQHF. The CDR3 nucleotides are TGTGCCAGTAGTATGGGGAATCAGCCCCAGCATTTT.

The J gene is TRBJ2-6, the V gene TRBV19; unclear D gene. This CDR3 has 15 amino acids. From germline, CDR1 is LNHDA and CDR2 SQIVND (reference sequence). V was clipped by 4 bases and J by 0 bases, with 7 bases between them. CDR3 sequence: CASSTQRSGANVLTF. The CDR3 coding sequence is TGTGCCAGTAGTACCCAGCGCTCTGGGGCCAACGTCCTGACTTTC.

This chain connects TRBV6-4 to TRBJ2-3; D gene ambiguous. Germline V gene lookup returns CDR1 MRHNA and CDR2 SNTAGT. This CDR3 spans 14 amino acids. The V end was cut by 5 bases, the J end by 0 bases, with 9 bases between. Written as DNA, the CDR3 is TGTGCCAGCAGTCCTCTAGGGAGCACAGATACGCAGTATTTT. This translates into CASSPLGSTDTQYF.

The V gene is TRBV25-1, the J gene TRBJ1-6; D possibly corresponds to TRBD1 (5 bases). Deletions cut 1 base from V and 7 bases from J, with 11 bases between. Germline V gene lookup returns CDR1 MGHDK and CDR2 SYGVNS. CDR3 length equals 15 residues. The CDR3 is CASSEFSGQNSPLHF. CDR3 DNA sequence: TGTGCCAGCAGTGAATTTTCGGGGCAGAATTCACCCCTCCACTTT.

The chain combines TRBV11-2 with TRBJ2-7; the D gene is possibly TRBD2 (5 bases). Deletions cut 1 base from V and 7 bases from J, with 14 bases between. CDR1 is SGHAT, CDR2 FQNNGV, per germline. The CDR3 spans 14 residues. The CDR3 spells CASSLAQRRGEQYF. CDR3 nucleotide sequence: TGTGCCAGCAGCTTAGCCCAGCGCCGCGGGGAGCAGTACTTC.

This chain joins TRBV2 and TRBJ2-2; D is unresolved. The V gene's germline CDR1 is SNHLY and CDR2 FYNNEI. This CDR3 comprises 15 residues. V dropped 6 bases and J dropped 6 bases, with 17 bases sitting between them. The CDR3 here is CASSAGELAPGELFF. The DNA of the CDR3 is TGTGCCAGCAGCGCCGGTGAATTGGCTCCCGGGGAGCTGTTTTTT. Supplemented by reference TRBV2 and TRBJ2-2, the full variable domain reads EPEVTQTPSHQVTQMGQEVILRCVPISNHLYFYWYRQILGQKVEFLVSFYNNEISEKSEIFDDQFSVERPDGSNFTLKIRSTKLEDSAMYFCASSAGELAPGELFFGEGSRLTVL.

The chain has TRBV4-1 and TRBJ1-2; a weak D match, TRBD1 (5 bases). This CDR3 is 15 amino acids long. The V and J ends lost 4 bases and 7 bases respectively, with 19 bases between them. CDR1 MGHRA and CDR2 YSYEKL come from the germline V gene. CDR3 loop: CASSPQTARVGGYTF. CDR3 coding DNA: TGCGCCAGCAGCCCGCAGACAGCCCGTGTAGGTGGCTACACCTTC.

The chain links TRBV7-9 to TRBJ2-5, with D perhaps matching TRBD2 (6 bases). Trimming cost V 5 bases and J 2 bases, with 12 bases left between them. Germline V gene lookup returns CDR1 SEHNR and CDR2 FQNEAQ (reference sequence). The CDR3 length is 14 residues. CDR3 region: CASSPASEQETQYF. Here the CDR3 DNA reads TGTGCCAGCAGCCCCGCTAGCGAGCAAGAGACCCAGTACTTC.

The CDR3: CASSLGQGGSQPQHF. The CDR3 bases are TGTGCCAGCAGCTTAGGCCAAGGGGGCAGTCAGCCCCAGCATTTT. The genes are TRBV7-2 and TRBJ1-5, with 7 bases matching TRBD1. Germline CDR1 is SGHTA and CDR2 is FQGNSA. The CDR3 length is 15 residues. J gave up 6 bases and V 1 base, and 6 bases lay outside the gene matches.

In nucleotides, the CDR3 is TGTGCCAGTAAGGCGGGGACTGAAGCTTTCTTT. This gives the protein CASKAGTEAFF. J is TRBJ1-1 and V is TRBV19, with D unresolved. Germline-derived CDR1 and CDR2 are LNHDA and SQIVND (reference sequence). The V and J ends lost 7 bases and 5 bases respectively, with 8 bases between them. The CDR3 length is 11 residues.

The genes are TRBV19 and TRBJ2-5; TRBD1 or TRBD2 may be the D gene (5 bases each). CDR1 is LNHDA, CDR2 SQIVND, per germline (reference sequence). Deletions cut 6 bases from V and 5 bases from J, with 13 bases between. The CDR3 consists of 13 residues. CDR3 sequence reads: CASRNEGWETQYF. The CDR3 DNA reads TGTGCCAGTAGAAACGAGGGGTGGGAGACCCAGTACTTC.

This chain links TRBV28 with TRBJ2-6; D gene ambiguous. Germline-derived CDR1 and CDR2 are MDHEN and SYDVKM. Trimming shortened V by 6 bases and J by 1 base, and 10 bases separated the two germline ends. The CDR3 sequence is 15 residues long. In DNA, the CDR3 is TGTGCCAGCAGCCTACCGTCGTCTGGGGCCAACGTCCTGACTTTC. The encoded protein is CASSLPSSGANVLTF.